The 9 T cell receptor beta chains presented below share a single source sample, sequenced in a study of regulatory T cells in long-lasting Graves disease. Time point of the sample: persistent/refractory GD, antithyroid drugs over 5 years with positive TRAb. There was RNA extracted from PBMCs, and the TCR library was made from it. For TCR beta, libraries came from iRepertoire HTBI primers and Arm-PCR of CDR3 regions. One entry per CDR3 protein results from TCRdb running MiXCR on the multiplex PCR reads. The sample records 350,000 to 500,000 distinct CDR3 sequences, around 23% being singletons. The sequenced sample was peripheral blood mononuclear cells (PBMCs), obtained when the disease was refractory, from a patient treated with antithyroid drugs. These receptors were taken from a female donor with Graves disease.

With respect to this clonotype: Germline is not matched at one junction end, which may reflect a read error. The chain joins TRBV3-1 to TRBJ2-7; 11 bases align to TRBD2. CDR1 LGHDT and CDR2 YNNKEL come from the germline V gene (reference sequence). The CDR3 runs to 17 residues. This chain's CDR3 is CASSQDLATSGSYKQYF. The CDR3 nucleotides are TGTGCCAGCAGCCAAGATTTAGCTACTAGCGGGAGCTACAAGCAGTACTTC.

There are a few counts of this clonotype. The V gene is TRBV6-5, the J gene TRBJ1-5, with D unclear. V gave up 4 bases and J gave up 3 bases, with 16 bases separating them. This CDR3 comprises 16 residues. CDR1 MNHEY and CDR2 SVGAGI come from the germline V gene. CDR3 sequence: CASSSTPFRDNQPQHF. The CDR3 DNA follows: TGTGCCAGCAGTTCCACCCCGTTTAGGGACAATCAGCCCCAGCATTTT.

This sequence joins TRBV4-2 and TRBJ1-6; weak D call: TRBD1 (5 bases). The germline V and J ends were trimmed by 0 bases and 13 bases, with 19 bases remaining between them. This CDR3 is built from 16 residues. Germline V gene lookup returns CDR1 LGHNA and CDR2 YNFKEQ. The CDR3 reads CASSQDHGGMLVPLHF. CDR3 coding DNA: TGTGCCAGCAGCCAAGACCACGGGGGAATGTTAGTGCCCCTCCACTTT.

This clonotype was recorded only once. The chain links TRBV5-5 to TRBJ1-5, with 7 bases matching TRBD1. In germline, CDR1 is SGHKS, CDR2 YYEKEE (reference sequence). The CDR3 is made up of 13 amino acids. V lost 3 bases to trimming and J lost 6 bases; unmatched junction nucleotides: 3. The CDR3 DNA follows: TGTGCCAGCAGCTCAAGGACAGGTCAGCCCCAGCATTTT. Protein sequence: CASSSRTGQPQHF.

This clonotype was counted many times. The chain recombines TRBV2 with TRBJ1-2; 8 bases agree with TRBD1. J gave up 3 bases and V 2 bases, and 2 bases lay outside the gene matches. Germline V gene lookup returns CDR1 SNHLY and CDR2 FYNNEI. The CDR3 length is 14 residues. As DNA, the CDR3 is TGTGCCAGCAGTGAACAGGGGGCGGACTATGGCTACACCTTC. Its translation is CASSEQGADYGYTF. Full variable domain (remainder filled in from reference TRBV2 and TRBJ1-2): EPEVTQTPSHQVTQMGQEVILRCVPISNHLYFYWYRQILGQKVEFLVSFYNNEISEKSEIFDDQFSVERPDGSNFTLKIRSTKLEDSAMYFCASSEQGADYGYTFGSGTRLTVV.

In this sample, this clonotype turned up a few times. J is TRBJ1-5 and V is TRBV6-1; 7 bases fit TRBD1. The CDR3 is 13 residues long. Looked up from germline, CDR1 is MNHNS and CDR2 is SASEGT. Trimming cost V 7 bases and J 9 bases; bases outside gene matches: 9. The CDR3 DNA reads as TGTGCCAGCAAAGGGACAGCCTCCGGGCCCCAGCATTTT. It encodes CASKGTASGPQHF.

This clonotype has more than one count but fewer than ten. J is TRBJ1-3 and V is TRBV28; D remains ambiguous. Between the trimmed V and J ends, which lost 6 bases and 3 bases, there was a span of 3 bases. Germline loops: CDR1 MDHEN, CDR2 SYDVKM. There are 11 residues in the CDR3. This chain's CDR3 is CASRNGNTIYF. CDR3 DNA sequence: TGTGCCAGCAGAAATGGAAACACCATATATTTT.

Many counts were recorded for this clonotype. The chain combines TRBV20-1 with TRBJ2-5; 10 nucleotides align to TRBD2. This CDR3 spans 14 amino acids. V was pared by 3 bases and J by 1 base, with 2 bases of the junction left unmatched. Looked up from germline, CDR1 is DFQATT and CDR2 is SNEGSKA (reference sequence). In nucleotides, the CDR3 is TGCAGTGCTAGTTCTAGCGGGAGCCAAGAGACCCAGTACTTC. It encodes CSASSSGSQETQYF.

A few counts support this clonotype. Lacking the conserved final phenylalanine or tryptophan, this CDR3 likely reflects a read error. It is unclear where the CDR3 begins or ends on the DNA, so no DNA is shown, and the CDR3 is as TCRdb lists it. This sequence joins TRBV12-3 or TRBV12-4 and TRBJ2-4; TRBD2 was called by the table and not checked on the DNA. The CDR3 sequence runs 14 residues, both termini included. CDR3: CASSLRTLPAYFGP.